These 30 T cell receptor beta chains were sequenced from one sample in a study of blood T cell repertoires in COVID-19. The repertoire was sequenced with immunoSEQ multiplex PCR; TCRdb's copy has only in-frame clones and lacks some. The table has 75,000 to 95,000 clones, about 88% seen once. The specimen sequenced was peripheral blood. The receptor source for this set is a woman of 80 years or more with acute or convalescent COVID-19.

The chain couples TRBV6-5 to TRBJ1-5; 7 bases map to TRBD1. The trim removed 5 bases at V and 6 bases at J, leaving 7 bases unmatched. The germline V gene has CDR1 MNHEY and CDR2 SVGAGI. The length of the CDR3 is 14 residues. The CDR3 sequence: CASSQIQGGQPQHF. Written as DNA, the CDR3 is TGTGCCAGCAGTCAAATTCAGGGGGGTCAGCCCCAGCATTTT.

This chain uses TRBV18 with TRBJ1-1, with TRBD1 identical over 7 bases. The V gene's germline CDR1 is KGHSH and CDR2 LQKENI. The V and J ends lost 3 bases and 0 bases, in that order; junction bases with no gene match: 7. This CDR3 has 16 residues. CDR3 in DNA: TGTGCCAGCTCACCTTTGGGACAGAACATGAACACTGAAGCTTTCTTT. Its protein is CASSPLGQNMNTEAFF. The whole variable domain, filled in from reference TRBV18 and TRBJ1-1, reads NAGVMQNPRHLVRRRGQEARLRCSPMKGHSHVYWYRQLPEEGLKFMVYLQKENIIDESGMPKERFSAEFPKEGPSILRIQQVVRGDSAAYFCASSPLGQNMNTEAFFGQGTRLTVV.

The chain employs TRBV6-2 or TRBV6-3 and TRBJ1-6; D unclear. V gave up 2 bases and J gave up 11 bases, with 10 bases separating them. This CDR3 has 13 residues. Germline loops: CDR1 MNHEY, CDR2 SVGEGT. The DNA of the CDR3 is TGTGCCAGCAGTTACCAGCGAGGTACACCCCTCCACTTT. Its protein is CASSYQRGTPLHF.

This clone was detected only a few times. J is TRBJ2-2 and V is TRBV7-3; TRBD2 matches at 14 bases. The ends lost 5 bases at V and 6 bases at J; junction bases unmatched: 5. The CDR3 loop spans 16 amino acids. Germline loops: CDR1 SGHTA, CDR2 FQGTGA. The CDR3 nucleotides read TGTGCCAGCAGCACGGGACTAGCGGGAGTTGCCGGGGAGCTGTTTTTT. It yields the protein CASSTGLAGVAGELFF.

This chain joins TRBV4-2 and TRBJ2-7; 7 nucleotides align to TRBD1. This CDR3 region has 15 residues. J was trimmed by 2 bases and V by 3 bases; bases with no gene match: 7. Looked up from germline, CDR1 is LGHNA and CDR2 is YNFKEQ. The CDR3 DNA sequence: TGTGCCAGCAGCCAGCCCGGGACAGAAGCCTACGAGCAGTACTTC. Protein: CASSQPGTEAYEQYF.

This clone was seen a few times. The genes are TRBV7-8 and TRBJ2-3; possibly TRBD1 for D (5 bases). This CDR3 contains 16 residues. Germline-derived CDR1 and CDR2 are SGHVS and FQNEAQ. Trimming stripped 5 bases from V and 2 bases from J, with 17 bases between. For the CDR3, the DNA is TGTGCCAGCAGCCCGTCCCGACAGAGTTACACAGATACGCAGTATTTT. Protein sequence: CASSPSRQSYTDTQYF.

The J gene is TRBJ1-1, the V gene TRBV7-2; no reliable D call. Looked up from germline, CDR1 is SGHTA and CDR2 is FQGNSA. V shed 3 bases and J shed 8 bases, with 16 bases lying between them. This CDR3 contains 14 residues. CDR3 region: CASSFTGGSTEAFF. DNA of the CDR3: TGTGCCAGCAGCTTTACGGGTGGGAGTACCGAAGCTTTCTTT.

The V call is TRBV7-2, the J call TRBJ2-7; a weak D match, TRBD1 (5 bases). Trimming stripped 1 base from V and 3 bases from J, with 10 bases between. The length of the CDR3 is 14 residues. CDR1 SGHTA and CDR2 FQGNSA come from the germline V gene. CDR3 nucleotides: TGTGCCAGCAGCTTAGTTTTTCAGGGCTACGAGCAGTACTTC. This sequence encodes CASSLVFQGYEQYF.

The V gene is TRBV10-3, the J gene TRBJ1-1; the match to TRBD1 covers 10 bases. In germline, CDR1 is ENHRY, CDR2 SYGVKD. V lost 7 bases and J lost 4; bases outside the gene matches: 12. The CDR3 length is 16 residues. CDR3 sequence (DNA): TGTGCCATCACGAGTGGGGCGACAGGGGGCTTCACTGAAGCTTTCTTT. This sequence encodes CAITSGATGGFTEAFF.

The sample holds one count of this clone. The chain combines TRBV6-5 with TRBJ1-2; tentative D call: TRBD1 (6 bases). Germline V CDR1 and CDR2: MNHEY, SVGAGI. The CDR3 contains 12 residues. V lost 4 bases and J 8 bases, leaving 11 bases between the germline ends. The CDR3 spells CASSSRGTGYTF. The CDR3 DNA follows: TGTGCCAGCAGTTCCAGGGGTACCGGCTACACCTTC.

The chain recombines TRBV5-4 with TRBJ2-5, with 14 bases aligning to TRBD2. From germline, CDR1 is SGHNT and CDR2 YYREEE (reference sequence). Trimming at V came to 4 bases and at J to 5 bases, leaving 7 bases not matched to a gene. This CDR3 contains 16 residues. The CDR3 DNA reads as TGTGCCAGCAGCCAAGGGACTAGCGGGGGTCAGGAGACCCAGTACTTC. Translating gives CASSQGTSGGQETQYF.

This clone has more than one count but fewer than ten. The CDR3 bases are TGTGCCAGCAGTTTTTCCCCGACAGGTTGGGATCCTGAAGCTTTCTTT. Translation gives CASSFSPTGWDPEAFF. The chain combines TRBV6-5 with TRBJ1-1; TRBD1 is a possible D gene (6 bases). Per the germline V gene, CDR1 is MNHEY and CDR2 is SVGAGI. The CDR3 is 16 amino acids. V lost 4 bases and J 6 bases, leaving 21 bases between the germline ends.

CDR3 bases: TGTGCCAGCTCACCGGTTCAGGGTGGCGATGGCTACACCTTC. This encodes CASSPVQGGDGYTF. This chain connects TRBV18 to TRBJ1-2; perhaps TRBD1 as D (5 bases). Germline assignment: CDR1 KGHSH and CDR2 LQKENI. The V and J ends lost 3 bases and 6 bases respectively, with 14 bases between them. This CDR3 is 14 amino acids long.

V gene TRBV15 combines with J gene TRBJ2-2, with a possible D match to TRBD2 (6 bases). Trimming stripped 5 bases from V and 6 bases from J, with 13 bases between. From germline, CDR1 is LNHNV and CDR2 YYDKDF (reference sequence). This CDR3 is built from 14 residues. CDR3 loop: CATSLAGLAGELFF. CDR3 nucleotide sequence: TGTGCCACCAGCTTGGCGGGATTGGCCGGGGAGCTGTTTTTT.

The rearrangement joins TRBV6-2 or TRBV6-3 to TRBJ1-1, with a tentative D call TRBD1 (5 bases). The CDR3 sequence is 15 residues long. Germline V gene lookup returns CDR1 MNHEY and CDR2 SVGEGT. V lost 0 bases and J lost 4, with 12 bases in between. This chain's CDR3 is CASSYSAGMGTEAFF. CDR3 in DNA: TGTGCCAGCAGTTACTCGGCAGGGATGGGCACTGAAGCTTTCTTT.

The chain joins TRBV7-9 to TRBJ2-6; D uncertain. CDR1 is SEHNR, CDR2 FQNEAQ, per germline (reference sequence). V lost 10 bases, J lost 0 bases, and 16 bases lay in between. The CDR3 consists of 16 residues. CDR3 DNA: TGTGCCATCGCTGTTGGCTCGTTCTCTGGGGCCAACGTCCTGACTTTC. It encodes CAIAVGSFSGANVLTF.

The chain is built from TRBV13 and TRBJ2-2; TRBD2 agrees at 8 bases. J gave up 2 bases and V 2 bases, and 10 bases lay outside the gene matches. The CDR3 consists of 18 residues. In germline, CDR1 is PRHDT, CDR2 FYEKMQ (reference sequence). The CDR3 loop reads CASSLRKVAGTNTGELFF. In nucleotides, the CDR3 is TGTGCCAGCAGCTTAAGGAAAGTAGCGGGAACTAACACCGGGGAGCTGTTTTTT.

This chain connects TRBV2 to TRBJ1-2, with a weak D call TRBD1 (6 bases). The CDR3 is made up of 13 amino acids. Germline lookup yields CDR1 SNHLY and CDR2 FYNNEI. V was cut by 6 bases and J by 6 bases, with 14 bases left in between. The CDR3 region is CASRERTANGYTF. Here the CDR3 DNA reads TGTGCCAGCAGAGAAAGGACAGCCAATGGCTACACCTTC.

This clone was counted only a few times. The chain employs TRBV4-3 and TRBJ2-7, with 8 bases identical to TRBD2. Germline-derived CDR1 and CDR2 are LGHNA and YSLEER. J gave up 3 bases and V 0 bases, and 7 bases lay outside the gene matches. The CDR3 runs 16 residues. CDR3 nucleotides: TGCGCCAGCAGCCAAGATAGAGCGGGAGAACACTACGAGCAGTACTTC. Translated: CASSQDRAGEHYEQYF.

A remark on this clone: Germline is not matched at one junction end, which may reflect a read error. The chain recombines TRBV29-1 with TRBJ1-1; D is undetermined. The germline V gene has CDR1 SQVTM and CDR2 ANQGSEA. The CDR3 sequence is 13 residues long. The DNA for the CDR3 is TGCAGCGATAACGTTGCGGGAGGTACTGGAGCTTTCTTT. The encoded protein is CSDNVAGGTGAFF.

The chain links TRBV30 to TRBJ1-1; D gene ambiguous. The V gene's germline CDR1 is GTSNPN and CDR2 SVGIG (reference sequence). CDR3 size: 13 residues. V lost 0 bases and J lost 6, with 11 bases in between. The CDR3 DNA follows: TGTGCCTGGAGTGTTGGAGGTCCAGCTGAAGCTTTCTTT. Amino acids: CAWSVGGPAEAFF.

CDR3 region: CASSRKGLAYGYTF. The CDR3 region has the DNA TGTGCCAGCTCACGAAAGGGGTTAGCCTATGGCTACACCTTC. The chain joins TRBV18 to TRBJ1-2; D might be TRBD1 (5 bases). Between the trimmed V and J ends, which lost 4 bases and 4 bases, there was a span of 13 bases. This CDR3 has 14 residues. Germline CDR1 KGHSH, CDR2 LQKENI.

V gene TRBV5-1 combines with J gene TRBJ2-3; 13 nucleotides agree with TRBD2. V lost 4 bases to trimming and J lost 1 base; unmatched junction nucleotides: 6. The length of the CDR3 is 17 residues. Germline assignment: CDR1 SGHRS and CDR2 YFSETQ. The CDR3 DNA sequence: TGCGCCAGCAGCGACACTAGCGGGGGGGTCCGCACAGATACGCAGTATTTT. Translating gives CASSDTSGGVRTDTQYF.

The V gene is TRBV29-1, the J gene TRBJ2-1; TRBD2 matches 10 bases. In germline, CDR1 is SQVTM, CDR2 ANQGSEA. The CDR3 sequence is 13 residues long. The junction had 1 base not matched to a gene; V was cut back by 4 bases and J by 4 bases. The CDR3 coding sequence is TGCAGCGTTGGGACTAGCGGTTACAATGAGCAGTTCTTC. It translates to CSVGTSGYNEQFF.

CDR3: CASSPGDRGNSPLHF. DNA of the CDR3: TGTGCCAGTAGCCCCGGGGACAGGGGCAATTCACCCCTCCACTTT. The V call is TRBV19, the J call TRBJ1-6; TRBD1 matches at 10 bases. This CDR3 has 15 amino acids. J lost 7 bases, V lost 6 bases, and 6 bases had no gene match. Germline CDR1 and CDR2: LNHDA and SQIVND (reference sequence).

The chain has TRBV6-2 or TRBV6-3 and TRBJ1-5; D is undetermined. V lost 5 bases and J lost 3, with 11 bases in between. CDR1 is MNHEY, CDR2 SVGEGT, per germline. The CDR3 length is 14 residues. CDR3 DNA sequence: TGTGCCAGCAGTCGACCGGGGTTCAATCAGCCCCAGCATTTT. It encodes CASSRPGFNQPQHF.

The chain carries TRBV5-1 and TRBJ2-3, with D possibly matching TRBD2 (5 bases). Germline-derived CDR1 and CDR2 are SGHRS and YFSETQ. Trimming shortened V by 0 bases and J by 1 base, and 9 bases separated the two germline ends. The CDR3 is 15 amino acids. CDR3 sequence: CASSLVGSGTDTQYF. The CDR3 bases are TGCGCCAGCAGCTTGGTGGGTAGCGGCACAGATACGCAGTATTTT.

The chain has TRBV5-8 and TRBJ2-3; TRBD2 matches at 9 bases. This CDR3 comprises 16 residues. From germline, CDR1 is SGHTS and CDR2 YDEGEE. Trimming at V came to 2 bases and at J to 1 base, leaving 5 bases not matched to a gene. The CDR3 region is CASSFDLAGGTDTQYF. The CDR3 DNA reads TGTGCCAGCAGCTTCGACTTAGCGGGGGGCACAGATACGCAGTATTTT.

The rearrangement links TRBV7-2 to TRBJ1-2; D remains ambiguous. The CDR3 contains 15 residues. Germline V gene data show CDR1 as SGHTA and CDR2 as FQGNSA. The ends were cut back, 3 bases at V and 5 bases at J, with 16 bases in the middle. The CDR3: CASSFVQGGSYGYTF. In nucleotides, the CDR3 is TGTGCCAGCAGCTTCGTCCAAGGCGGAAGTTATGGCTACACCTTC.

The chain is built from TRBV4-2 and TRBJ1-4; TRBD1 matches 8 bases. Germline values: CDR1 LGHNA, CDR2 YNFKEQ. Trimming removed 2 bases from V and 2 bases from J; junction bases left unmatched: 4. This CDR3 has 16 residues. CDR3 sequence: CASSQTRQGTNEKLFF. The CDR3 DNA is TGTGCCAGCAGCCAAACCCGACAGGGGACTAATGAAAAACTGTTTTTT.